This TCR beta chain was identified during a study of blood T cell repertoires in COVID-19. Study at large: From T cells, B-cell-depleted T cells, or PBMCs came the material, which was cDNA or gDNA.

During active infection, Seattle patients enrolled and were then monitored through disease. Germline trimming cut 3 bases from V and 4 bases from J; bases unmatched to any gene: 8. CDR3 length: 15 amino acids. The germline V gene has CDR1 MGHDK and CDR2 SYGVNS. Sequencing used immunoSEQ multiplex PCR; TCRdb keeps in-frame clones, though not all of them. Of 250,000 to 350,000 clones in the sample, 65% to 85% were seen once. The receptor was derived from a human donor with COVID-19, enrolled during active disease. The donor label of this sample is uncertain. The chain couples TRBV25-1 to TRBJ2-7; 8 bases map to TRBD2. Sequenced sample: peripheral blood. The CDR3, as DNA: TGTGCCAGCAGTGAGATTAGCGGGGCCGGGTACGAGCAGTACTTC. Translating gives CASSEISGAGYEQYF.